The TCR beta chain described here comes from a study of post-analysis software for immune sequencing data. As for the study in general: Clinical courses comprised relapsing-remitting, secondary progressive and progressive-relapsing multiple sclerosis.

This clonotype appeared a few times. Its cognate antigen is unknown. The authors incorporated unique molecular identifiers into the TCR beta cDNA libraries. There were about 0.85 to 10 million T cells, and some 500,000 cDNA molecules came from them. Each CDR3 protein is one row after TCRdb ran MiXCR on the PCR reads. The sample includes hundreds of thousands of distinct CDR3 sequences, about 40% seen only once; the top ten take 1.5% to 2%. General study points: A significant reduction in normalized Chao1 diversity was observed in multiple sclerosis patients versus controls. Under F measure analysis, samples from one preparation batch co-clustered strongly. When patients were compared with controls, about five TRBV segments were more frequent, TRBV5-6, TRBV5-1 and TRBV20-1 among them.

Trimming took 8 bases from V and 2 from J, leaving 16 bases between them. The CDR3 contains 14 residues. Germline loops: CDR1 ENHRY, CDR2 SYGVKD. The clonotype was recovered from a girl under 18 with multiple sclerosis. The source material was blood. The chain recombines TRBV10-3 with TRBJ2-7, with D maybe TRBD2 (5 bases). The CDR3 DNA reads as TGTGCCATCCGAACCACGGGAACAACCTACGAGCAGTACTTC. This encodes CAIRTTGTTYEQYF.